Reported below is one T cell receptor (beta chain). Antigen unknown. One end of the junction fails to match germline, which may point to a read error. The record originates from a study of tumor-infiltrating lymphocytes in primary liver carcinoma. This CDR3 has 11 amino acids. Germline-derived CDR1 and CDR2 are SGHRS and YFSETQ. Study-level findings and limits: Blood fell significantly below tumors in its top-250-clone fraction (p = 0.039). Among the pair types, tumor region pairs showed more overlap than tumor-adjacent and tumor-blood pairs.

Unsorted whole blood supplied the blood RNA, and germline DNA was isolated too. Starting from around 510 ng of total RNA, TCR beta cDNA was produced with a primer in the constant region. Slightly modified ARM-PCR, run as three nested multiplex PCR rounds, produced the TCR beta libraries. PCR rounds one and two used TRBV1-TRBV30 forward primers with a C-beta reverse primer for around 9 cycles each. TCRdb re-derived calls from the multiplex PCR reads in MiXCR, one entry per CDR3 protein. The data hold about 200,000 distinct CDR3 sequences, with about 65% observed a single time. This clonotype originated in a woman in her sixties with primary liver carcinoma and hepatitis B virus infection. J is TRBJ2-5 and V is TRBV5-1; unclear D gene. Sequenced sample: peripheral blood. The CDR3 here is CAGSSQETQYF. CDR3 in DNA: TGCGCCGGCAGCTCCCAAGAGACCCAGTACTTC.